These T cell receptor beta chains were read from a single sample in a study of OX40 agonist ivuxolimab in advanced cancers. Assay: immunoSEQ multiplex PCR; the TCRdb copy retains only in-frame clones and omits some. The data hold fewer than 90,000 clones, with about 88% observed a single time. The starting material was CD4+ or CD8+ T cells sorted from blood, obtained in a trial of the OX40 agonist ivuxolimab. These receptors originate from an adult with an advanced solid tumor such as melanoma, head and neck, liver or kidney cancer. Both conserved end residues are part of each CDR3.

>TRBJ1-4|15|TRBV5-6
CASSSIQGAGEKLFF
>TRBJ2-6|12|TRBV19
CATNSGANVLTF
>TRBJ2-7|14|TRBV4-3
CASSLRDRDYEQYF
>TRBJ2-5|14|TRBV6-6
CASSYSNREETQYF
>TRBJ1-5|13|TRBV6-5
CASRRNRDQPQHF
>TRBJ2-5|10|TRBV7-8
CASSEETQYF
>TRBJ2-7|16|TRBV5-1
CASSSDGFANSYEQYF
>TRBJ2-7|14|TRBV5-8
CASSWMQGPYEQYF
>TRBJ2-3|16|TRBV6-5
CASSYERDGYTDTQYF
>TRBJ1-2|13|TRBV5-6
CASSLQGGYGYTF
>TRBJ1-6|14|TRBV28
CASSLDTYNSPLHF
>TRBJ1-3|15|TRBV9
CASSGIQGSGNTIYF
>TRBJ1-6|14|TRBV7-2
CASSLAYFNSPLHF
>TRBJ1-2|18|TRBV14
CASSQESRPGHPNYGYTF
>TRBJ1-2|16|TRBV7-2
CASSQLPQGAYYGYTF
>TRBJ2-1|14|TRBV7-6
CASSLAWSVNEQFF
>TRBJ1-5|13|TRBV6-6
CASSYSTGQPQHF
>TRBJ2-1|13|TRBV6-5
CASSTQVRNEQFF
>TRBJ1-4|14|TRBV28
CASSSVGGDEKLFF
>TRBJ1-1|13|TRBV6-6
CASTEPKNTEAFF
>TRBJ1-3|14|TRBV6-5
CASSGDSRGNTIYF
>TRBJ1-1|15|TRBV27
CASSPLRGVGTEAFF
>TRBJ2-3|14|TRBV7-6
CASSPLTSTDTQYF
>TRBJ2-5|15|TRBV5-4
CASSHEGAGQETQYF
>TRBJ2-5|16|TRBV7-6
CASSLAPGGKVETQYF
>TRBJ2-7|14|TRBV19
CASSTFPNSYEQYF
>TRBJ1-1|16|TRBV6-5
CASSYLRQGADTEAFF
>TRBJ2-3|11|TRBV10-1
CASSGSDTQYF
>TRBJ2-2|14|TRBV9
CASSAYSNTGELFF
>TRBJ2-3|14|TRBV7-2
CASRSGGLIDTQYF
>TRBJ1-1|18|TRBV5-1
CASSRDALRGPMNTEAFF
>TRBJ1-1|16|TRBV7-2
CASSWARDLTVAEAFF
>TRBJ1-5|17|TRBV2
CASRRTGGGNSNQPQHF
>TRBJ1-3|15|TRBV25-1
CACSNPEHSGNTIYF
>TRBJ2-2|14|TRBV9
CASSVGTNTGELFF
>TRBJ1-6|14|TRBV7-2
CASSVGQGFSPLHF
>TRBJ1-2|14|TRBV7-9
CASSITLAGYGYTF
>TRBJ1-1|17|TRBV7-8
CASSLENEGALNTEAFF
>TRBJ2-7|15|TRBV7-2
CASSSQRGGTHEQYF
>TRBJ1-2|17|TRBV13
CASSLVRRDGANYGYTF
>NA|15|TRBV14
CASSQGFGQTYEQYF
>TRBJ1-5|13|TRBV7-6
CASSYLRGQPQHF
>TRBJ1-5|11|TRBV6-6
CASSWGQTQHF
>TRBJ1-2|16|TRBV5-4
CASSPAGGEANYGYTF
>TRBJ2-5|16|TRBV7-9
CASSLMRVGRGETQYF
>TRBJ1-2|14|TRBV4-3
CASSQDGDYRGYTF
>TRBJ2-5|13|TRBV7-3
CASSSRSQETQYF
>TRBJ1-2|14|TRBV7-8
CASSLGDGPYGYTF
>TRBJ1-6|14|TRBV7-9
CASSLGGGNSPLHF
>TRBJ1-4|16|TRBV19
CASSIEAGATNEKLFF
>TRBJ1-1|16|TRBV14
CASSADTGTVNTEAFF
>TRBJ2-1|16|TRBV19
CASSIDLRGGDNEQFF
>TRBJ2-6|14|TRBV2
CASNRGSGANVLTF
>TRBJ2-3|13|TRBV9
CASSVGQGDTQYF
>TRBJ2-5|16|TRBV4-1
CASSQEVVRGRETQYF
>TRBJ1-5|14|TRBV7-2
CASSIQGQSQPQHF